The 23 T cell receptor beta chains reported below all come from one sample, sequenced in a study of CD4 T cells in relation to SARS-CoV-2 and coronaviruses. Before the COVID-19 pandemic, during about 2011-2019, CD4+ T cells were taken from unexposed donors. The protocol was immunoSEQ multiplex PCR, while the TCRdb copy is restricted to in-frame clones and leaves out a portion. This sample has approximately 70,000 clones, with approximately 95% found just once. The specimen was naive CD4+ T cells from PBMCs. Subset meaning: naive CD4+ T cells isolated by negative enrichment. These receptors came from a human donor in good health.

V usage is TRBV5-1 and J usage is TRBJ2-7; 7 bases line up with TRBD1. CDR3 length: 14 amino acids. In germline, CDR1 is SGHRS, CDR2 YFSETQ. Trimming at V came to 4 bases and at J to 2 bases, leaving 6 bases not matched to a gene. The CDR3 loop reads CASSPGQIAYEQYF. CDR3 coding DNA: TGCGCCAGCAGCCCGGGACAGATTGCCTACGAGCAGTACTTC.

The rearrangement links TRBV28 to TRBJ2-1, with a weak D call TRBD2 (6 bases). CDR1 and CDR2 from the germline V gene are MDHEN and SYDVKM. Between the trimmed V and J ends, which lost 3 bases and 3 bases, there was a span of 9 bases. This CDR3 spans 14 amino acids. The CDR3 loop reads CASSFGGGYNEQFF. In nucleotides, the CDR3 is TGTGCCAGCAGTTTCGGGGGAGGCTACAATGAGCAGTTCTTC.

The genes are TRBV30 and TRBJ1-2, with D unresolved. Germline-derived CDR1 and CDR2 are GTSNPN and SVGIG (reference sequence). The CDR3 spans 12 residues. The V gene lost 5 bases and the J gene lost 1 base, with 8 bases spanning the gap. Written as DNA, the CDR3 is TGTGCCTGGGGAGACGTTAACTATGGCTACACCTTC. Translating gives CAWGDVNYGYTF.

This clone appeared a single time. The V gene is TRBV29-1, the J gene TRBJ1-5; D not certain. The CDR3 loop spans 15 amino acids. The germline V and J ends were trimmed by 5 bases and 1 base, with 15 bases remaining between them. Germline CDR1 and CDR2: SQVTM and ANQGSEA. DNA of the CDR3: TGCAGCGTTAGCGGGCCCAGCTCGAGCAATCAGCCCCAGCATTTT. Its protein is CSVSGPSSSNQPQHF.

J is TRBJ1-6 and V is TRBV27; 7 nucleotides match TRBD1. V was clipped by 6 bases and J by 10 bases; unmatched bases: 9. The CDR3 runs 14 residues. Germline-derived CDR1 and CDR2 are MNHEY and SMNVEV (reference sequence). CDR3 protein: CASREVGQISPLHF. The CDR3 DNA reads TGTGCCAGCAGAGAAGTGGGACAGATCTCACCCCTCCACTTT.

This clone was seen just once. The chain couples TRBV28 to TRBJ1-5; 10 bases are a match to TRBD1. The CDR3 runs to 15 residues. Germline CDR1 is MDHEN and CDR2 is SYDVKM. V lost 5 bases and J lost 7; bases outside the gene matches: 8. CDR3 in amino acids: CASSPGQGWEQPQHF. CDR3 sequence (DNA): TGTGCCAGCAGTCCGGGACAGGGGTGGGAACAGCCCCAGCATTTT.

This clone was picked up one time. The chain has TRBV6-5 and TRBJ2-6; TRBD1 matches at 10 bases. The V segment lost 7 bases and the J segment 4 bases; nucleotides outside the gene matches: 4. Germline CDR1 and CDR2: MNHEY and SVGAGI. The CDR3 is 15 residues long. CDR3: CASIGTGVGANVLTF. CDR3 nucleotide sequence: TGTGCCAGCATCGGGACAGGGGTGGGGGCCAACGTCCTGACTTTC.

The rearrangement uses TRBV9 and TRBJ1-4; 7 nucleotides align to TRBD1. Germline values: CDR1 SGDLS, CDR2 YYNGEE. V was clipped by 3 bases and J by 2 bases; unmatched bases: 4. The CDR3 runs 15 residues. CDR3 region: CASSARQGTNEKLFF. The CDR3 nucleotides are TGTGCCAGCAGCGCCCGACAGGGCACTAATGAAAAACTGTTTTTT.

V usage is TRBV28 and J usage is TRBJ2-2, with 7 bases that match TRBD2. The CDR3 has 13 amino acids. Germline CDR1 is MDHEN and CDR2 is SYDVKM. The CDR3 is CAGSGPNTGELFF. The DNA for the CDR3 is TGTGCGGGTAGCGGGCCGAACACCGGGGAGCTGTTTTTT. The whole variable domain, filled in from reference TRBV28 and TRBJ2-2, reads DVKVTQSSRYLVKRTGEKVFLECVQDMDHENMFWYRQDPGLGLRLIYFSYDVKMKEKGDIPEGYSVSREKKERFSLILESASTNQTSMYLCAGSGPNTGELFFGEGSRLTVL.

This sequence joins TRBV4-1 and TRBJ2-7, with unresolved D. The CDR3 has 15 amino acids. The germline gives CDR1 MGHRA, CDR2 YSYEKL. Trimming removed 0 bases at V and 2 bases at J, with 11 bases between. The CDR3 nucleotides are TGCGCCAGCAGCCAAGAGGGTCGTTACCCCTACGAGCAGTACTTC. It yields the protein CASSQEGRYPYEQYF.

This rearrangement joins TRBV3-1 (or the pseudogene TRBV3-2) to TRBJ1-2, with D possibly TRBD1 on 5 matching bases. CDR3 size: 14 residues. Germline assignment: CDR1 LGHDT and CDR2 YNNKEL (reference sequence). Trimming took 4 bases from V and 0 from J, leaving 9 bases between them. In DNA, the CDR3 is TGTGCCAGCAGCCGAACGACAGCTAACTATGGCTACACCTTC. Translated, it gives CASSRTTANYGYTF.

This sequence joins TRBV2 and TRBJ1-2, with D possibly TRBD1 on 5 matching bases. Trimming stripped 5 bases from V and 2 bases from J, with 15 bases between. This CDR3 is built from 15 residues. Germline V gene data show CDR1 as SNHLY and CDR2 as FYNNEI. CDR3 DNA: TGTGCCAGCAGTCAGATCCCGGACATCAACTATGGCTACACCTTC. Protein sequence: CASSQIPDINYGYTF.

The genes are TRBV28 and TRBJ1-3; no firm D call. CDR3 length: 13 amino acids. In germline, CDR1 is MDHEN, CDR2 SYDVKM. V was trimmed by 6 bases and J by 4 bases, leaving 10 bases between them. CDR3 residues: CASRPQDGNTIYF. The CDR3 coding sequence is TGTGCCAGCAGGCCCCAGGACGGAAACACCATATATTTT.

This clone was recorded once. The sample contains more than one DNA sequence encoding this CDR3. The V call is TRBV5-1, the J call TRBJ2-7; 8 bases are shared with TRBD2. The germline CDR1 and CDR2 sequences are SGHRS and YFSETQ. The V gene end was trimmed by 2 bases and the J gene end by 2 bases; junction bases not matched to a gene: 3. This CDR3 contains 14 residues. CDR3 residues: CASSFTSGTYEQYF. Here the CDR3 DNA reads TGCGCCAGCAGCTTCACTAGCGGAACCTACGAGCAGTACTTC.

This clone was detected once. The chain combines TRBV7-2 with TRBJ2-7, with TRBD2 matching over 8 bases. The V gene end was trimmed by 4 bases and the J gene end by 2 bases; junction bases not matched to a gene: 7. CDR3 length: 15 residues. From germline, CDR1 is SGHTA and CDR2 FQGNSA. CDR3 protein: CASSSSSGIPYEQYF. The CDR3 nucleotides are TGTGCCAGCAGCTCCAGTAGCGGGATCCCCTACGAGCAGTACTTC.

The chain has TRBV6-5 and TRBJ1-1; unclear D gene. This CDR3 spans 11 amino acids. Germline CDR1 is MNHEY and CDR2 is SVGAGI. Trimming shortened V by 8 bases and J by 6 bases, and 10 bases separated the two germline ends. Here the CDR3 DNA reads TGTGCCAGCGGGCGGAGCTCTGAAGCTTTCTTT. This codes for CASGRSSEAFF.

The rearrangement uses TRBV28 and TRBJ2-7, with D possibly TRBD2 on 5 matching bases. Between the trimmed V and J ends, which lost 6 bases and 11 bases, there was a span of 20 bases. Germline values: CDR1 MDHEN, CDR2 SYDVKM. The CDR3 covers 13 residues. This chain's CDR3 is CASRVPGSGMEYF. The CDR3 region has the DNA TGTGCCAGCAGGGTCCCGGGGTCGGGAATGGAGTACTTC.

The chain couples TRBV7-3 to TRBJ2-3; 11 positions match TRBD2. The V gene end was trimmed by 4 bases and the J gene end by 5 bases; junction bases not matched to a gene: 8. Germline V lookup: CDR1 SGHTA, CDR2 FQGTGA. The CDR3 totals 16 residues. In DNA form, the CDR3 reads TGTGCCAGCAGCTCCCATAGCGGGGGGGGCGGAGATACGCAGTATTTT. Amino acid sequence: CASSSHSGGGGDTQYF. The whole variable domain, filled in from reference TRBV7-3 and TRBJ2-3, reads GAGVSQTPSNKVTEKGKYVELRCDPISGHTALYWYRQSLGQGPEFLIYFQGTGAADDSGLPNDRFFAVRPEGSVSTLKIQRTERGDSAVYLCASSSHSGGGGDTQYFGPGTRLTVL.

The chain carries TRBV7-2 and TRBJ2-5; D not certain. Germline V gene data show CDR1 as SGHTA and CDR2 as FQGNSA. The CDR3 sequence is 13 residues long. V lost 2 bases to trimming and J lost 0 bases, with 4 bases between them. This chain's CDR3 is CASSLSHQETQYF. CDR3 in DNA: TGTGCCAGCAGCTTAAGTCACCAAGAGACCCAGTACTTC.

The rearrangement joins TRBV7-9 to TRBJ1-1, with TRBD1 matching 8 bases. Germline values: CDR1 SEHNR, CDR2 FQNEAQ (reference sequence). The J segment lost 3 bases and the V segment lost 6 bases, leaving 3 bases of the junction unmatched. This CDR3 region has 13 residues. As DNA, the CDR3 is TGTGCCAGCAGAGAGGGACAGGACACTGAAGCTTTCTTT. Protein sequence: CASREGQDTEAFF.

V usage is TRBV18 and J usage is TRBJ1-2; perhaps TRBD1 as D (5 bases). The germline CDR1 and CDR2 sequences are KGHSH and LQKENI. The CDR3 is made up of 15 amino acids. The V end was cut by 3 bases, the J end by 6 bases, with 17 bases between. CDR3 nucleotide sequence: TGTGCCAGCTCACCGACCTTGCAGGGCTCGAATGGCTACACCTTC. It codes for CASSPTLQGSNGYTF. Using reference TRBV18 and TRBJ1-2 for the parts outside the CDR3, the full variable domain is NAGVMQNPRHLVRRRGQEARLRCSPMKGHSHVYWYRQLPEEGLKFMVYLQKENIIDESGMPKERFSAEFPKEGPSILRIQQVVRGDSAAYFCASSPTLQGSNGYTFGSGTRLTVV.

The J gene is TRBJ2-7, the V gene TRBV7-4, with D unclear. Trimming removed 3 bases at V and 3 bases at J, with 12 bases between. The CDR3 is 14 residues long. Germline V gene data show CDR1 as SGHVT and CDR2 as SQSDAQ. Written as DNA, the CDR3 is TGTGCCAGCAGCTTTGACCGGCTCGACTACGAGCAGTACTTC. It encodes CASSFDRLDYEQYF.

The genes are TRBV5-1 and TRBJ2-6, with D perhaps matching TRBD2 (6 bases). The CDR3 has 15 amino acids. V was pared by 0 bases and J by 3 bases, with 7 bases between. Germline assignment: CDR1 SGHRS and CDR2 YFSETQ. The CDR3 loop is CASSLGGVGANVLTF. As DNA, the CDR3 is TGCGCCAGCAGCTTGGGCGGGGTTGGGGCCAACGTCCTGACTTTC.